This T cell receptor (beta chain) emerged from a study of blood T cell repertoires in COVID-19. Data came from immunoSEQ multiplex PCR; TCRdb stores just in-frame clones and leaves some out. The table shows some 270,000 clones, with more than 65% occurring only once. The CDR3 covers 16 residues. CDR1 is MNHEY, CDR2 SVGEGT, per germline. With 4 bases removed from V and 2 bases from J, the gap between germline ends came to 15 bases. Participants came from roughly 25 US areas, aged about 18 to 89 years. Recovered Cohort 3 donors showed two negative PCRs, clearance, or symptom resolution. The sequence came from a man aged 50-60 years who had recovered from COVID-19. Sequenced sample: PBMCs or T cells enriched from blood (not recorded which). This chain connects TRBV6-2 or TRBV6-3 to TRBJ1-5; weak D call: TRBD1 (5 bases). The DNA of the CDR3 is TGTGCCAGCAGTTCGGACACCGGCTATCGCAATCAGCCCCAGCATTTT. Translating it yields CASSSDTGYRNQPQHF.